These 12 T cell receptor beta chains were all obtained from the same sample, sequenced in a study of blood T cell repertoires in COVID-19. Here immunoSEQ multiplex PCR was the method, and the copy in TCRdb shows in-frame clones only, minus some. The sample contains about 44,000 clones, 70% to 90% of which appear only once. The sequenced sample was peripheral blood. The receptors here all came from a man aged 65 to 85 with active COVID-19.

This rearrangement joins TRBV4-2 to TRBJ2-5; D gene ambiguous. This CDR3 is 14 amino acids long. CDR1 is LGHNA and CDR2 is YNFKEQ in the germline V gene. The V end was cut by 0 bases, the J end by 4 bases, with 9 bases between. As DNA, the CDR3 is TGTGCCAGCAGCCAAGAAACGAGAATAGAGACCCAGTACTTC. As protein: CASSQETRIETQYF.

CDR3 sequence (DNA): TGTGCCAGCAGCGCGTTAGCGGGGAGTCGAGGTGAGCAGTTCTTC. This sequence encodes CASSALAGSRGEQFF. The genes are TRBV9 and TRBJ2-1; 8 bases are a match to TRBD2. CDR1 and CDR2 from the germline V gene are SGDLS and YYNGEE. CDR3 length equals 15 residues. Unmatched junction bases numbered 11, after V lost 3 bases and J lost 9 bases.

This sequence joins TRBV7-8 and TRBJ2-7; 7 bases align to TRBD1. Germline V lookup: CDR1 SGHVS, CDR2 FQNEAQ. CDR3 size: 15 residues. J gave up 5 bases and V 1 base, and 8 bases lay outside the gene matches. The CDR3: CASSLVSGGEDEQYF. DNA for the CDR3: TGTGCCAGCAGCTTAGTTTCAGGGGGTGAAGACGAGCAGTACTTC.

The chain combines TRBV28 with TRBJ1-6, with D possibly TRBD1 on 6 matching bases. The V and J ends lost 2 bases and 7 bases respectively, with 9 bases between them. Germline CDR1 and CDR2: MDHEN and SYDVKM. This CDR3 has 14 residues. The CDR3 region has the DNA TGTGCCAGCAGTTTACAGGGGCAAAATTCACCCCTCCACTTT. It translates to CASSLQGQNSPLHF.

The chain is built from TRBV24-1 and TRBJ2-3; 9 positions match TRBD2. CDR1 is KGHDR, CDR2 SFDVKD, per germline. The CDR3 extends over 14 amino acids. V was pared by 2 bases and J by 14 bases, with 10 bases of the junction left unmatched. The DNA for the CDR3 is TGTGCCACCAGTGATTCCGGGGGACTAGCTCGTCCGTATTTT. Its translation is CATSDSGGLARPYF.

CDR3 nucleotide sequence: TGTGCCACCAGTGATTCGGCAGGGGGCTTACGCTCCTACGAGCAGTACTTC. It is translated as CATSDSAGGLRSYEQYF. This rearrangement joins TRBV24-1 to TRBJ2-7; 8 bases map to TRBD1. V trimming: 2 bases; J trimming: 0 bases; junction bases outside the gene matches: 8. The germline V gene has CDR1 KGHDR and CDR2 SFDVKD. The length of the CDR3 is 17 residues.

The chain couples TRBV5-1 to TRBJ2-6; D gene uncertain. This CDR3 is built from 13 residues. Germline CDR1 reads SGHRS; CDR2 reads YFSETQ. The V and J ends lost 2 bases and 4 bases respectively, with 4 bases between them. CDR3 protein: CASSLTGANVLTF. For the CDR3, the DNA is TGCGCCAGCAGCTTAACAGGGGCCAACGTCCTGACTTTC.

This sequence joins TRBV27 and TRBJ1-5, with D hard to call. V shed 5 bases and J shed 4 bases, with 18 bases lying between them. Per the germline V gene, CDR1 is MNHEY and CDR2 is SMNVEV (reference sequence). CDR3 length: 16 residues. The CDR3 is CASSPPEDVGNQPQHF. In nucleotides, the CDR3 is TGTGCCAGCAGTCCTCCGGAGGACGTCGGAAATCAGCCCCAGCATTTT.

The V and J genes are TRBV4-3 and TRBJ2-6; 10 bases line up with TRBD2. The germline V gene encodes CDR1 LGHNA and CDR2 YSLEER. The CDR3 loop spans 16 amino acids. J gave up 3 bases and V 2 bases, and 1 base lay outside the gene matches. The CDR3 region is CASSQTSGVGANVLTF. CDR3 nucleotide sequence: TGCGCCAGCAGCCAAACTAGCGGGGTTGGGGCCAACGTCCTGACTTTC.

V is TRBV27 and J is TRBJ1-1; D unclear. V lost 6 bases and J 0 bases, leaving 14 bases between the germline ends. CDR1 and CDR2 from the germline V gene are MNHEY and SMNVEV (reference sequence). The CDR3 length is 15 residues. This chain's CDR3 is CASRRAALMNTEAFF. Written as DNA, the CDR3 is TGTGCCAGCAGGCGGGCAGCTCTGATGAACACTGAAGCTTTCTTT.

This rearrangement joins TRBV11-2 to TRBJ1-2; no reliable D call. Per germline, CDR1 SGHAT and CDR2 FQNNGV. CDR3 length equals 13 residues. The V end was cut by 0 bases, the J end by 4 bases, with 6 bases between. This chain's CDR3 is CASSLEVSYGYTF. The CDR3 nucleotides are TGTGCCAGCAGCTTAGAGGTCAGCTATGGCTACACCTTC.

The chain joins TRBV6-6 to TRBJ2-7, with 7 bases identical to TRBD2. Per germline, CDR1 MNHNY and CDR2 SVGAGI (reference sequence). This CDR3 region has 16 residues. The ends lost 0 bases at V and 0 bases at J; junction bases unmatched: 5. DNA of the CDR3: TGTGCCAGCAGTTACTCTTCGGCTAGCGGCTCCTACGAGCAGTACTTC. Its protein product is CASSYSSASGSYEQYF.